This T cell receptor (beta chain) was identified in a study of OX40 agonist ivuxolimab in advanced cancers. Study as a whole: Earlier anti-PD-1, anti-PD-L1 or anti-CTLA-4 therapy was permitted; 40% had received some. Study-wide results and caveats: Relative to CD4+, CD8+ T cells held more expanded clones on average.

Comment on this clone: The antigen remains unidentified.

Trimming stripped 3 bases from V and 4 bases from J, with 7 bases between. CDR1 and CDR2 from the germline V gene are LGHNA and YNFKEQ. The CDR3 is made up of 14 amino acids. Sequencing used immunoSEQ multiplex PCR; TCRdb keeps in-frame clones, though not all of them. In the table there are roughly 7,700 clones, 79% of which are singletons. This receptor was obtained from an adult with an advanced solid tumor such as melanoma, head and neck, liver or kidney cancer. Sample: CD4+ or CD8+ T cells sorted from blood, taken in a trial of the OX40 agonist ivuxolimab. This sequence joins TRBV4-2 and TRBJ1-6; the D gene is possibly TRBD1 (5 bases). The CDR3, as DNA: TGTGCCAGCAGCCAGCAGGGTTATAATTCACCCCTCCACTTT. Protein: CASSQQGYNSPLHF.